Shown below are 3 T cell receptor beta chains from a single sample sequenced in a study of blood T cell repertoires in COVID-19. Method: immunoSEQ multiplex PCR; TCRdb's copy keeps in-frame clones and lacks some. The sample includes about 310,000 clones, roughly 87% of them seen just once. Sequencing was done on a sample of peripheral blood. The receptors come from a man aged 50 or older with active or convalescent COVID-19.

The gene calls are TRBV28 and TRBJ2-3; TRBD2 matches at 10 bases. The CDR3 loop spans 16 amino acids. Germline lookup yields CDR1 MDHEN and CDR2 SYDVKM. The J segment lost 10 bases and the V segment lost 7 bases, leaving 17 bases of the junction unmatched. CDR3 in DNA: TGTGCCAGCAAAACCGGACTAGCGGACCACATAGGGTCGCAGTATTTT. Translation gives CASKTGLADHIGSQYF.

The V call is TRBV2, the J call TRBJ1-2; 12 nucleotides line up with TRBD1. CDR1 is SNHLY and CDR2 is FYNNEI in the germline V gene. After removal of 6 bases from V and 6 bases from J, the junction contained 11 bases not matched to a gene. CDR3 length: 16 amino acids. In nucleotides, the CDR3 is TGTGCCAGCAGAGGGGGGACAGGGGGCTTCTTGGATGGCTACACCTTC. Translated: CASRGGTGGFLDGYTF. The complete variable domain, with remaining parts taken from reference TRBV2 and TRBJ1-2, reads EPEVTQTPSHQVTQMGQEVILRCVPISNHLYFYWYRQILGQKVEFLVSFYNNEISEKSEIFDDQFSVERPDGSNFTLKIRSTKLEDSAMYFCASRGGTGGFLDGYTFGSGTRLTVV.

CDR3 coding DNA: TGCAGTGCTAGTGGGACGGGGACTAGCGGGGCCGACACAGATACGCAGTATTTT. Translating it yields CSASGTGTSGADTDTQYF. The V and J genes are TRBV20-1 and TRBJ2-3; the match to TRBD2 covers 13 bases. The trim removed 3 bases at V and 2 bases at J, leaving 11 bases unmatched. The germline V gene encodes CDR1 DFQATT and CDR2 SNEGSKA (reference sequence). This CDR3 spans 18 amino acids.